This T cell receptor (beta chain) was observed in a study of circulating CD8 cells and anti-PD-1 response in melanoma. Across the whole study: Every 2 weeks, patients got 3 mg/kg nivolumab intravenously.

Live CD3+CD8+TCRalphabeta+ cells were sorted into four subsets by PD-1 and/or TIGIT. The germline V gene encodes CDR1 SGDLS and CDR2 YYNGEE. The length of the CDR3 is 15 residues. V dropped 7 bases and J dropped 1 base, with 17 bases sitting between them. Each library started from approximately 14 ng of total RNA using the QIAseq Immune Repertoire TCR panel. TCRdb called the reads again in MiXCR, with one record for every CDR3 protein. The sample contains under 700 distinct CDR3 sequences, roughly 9.1% of which appear only once. The V and J genes are TRBV9 and TRBJ2-5, with a possible D match to TRBD2 (5 bases). The receptor's source is a human donor with melanoma. Specimen: CD8+ T cells from PBMCs, collected at baseline or after one month of anti-PD-1 therapy (not recorded which). The CDR3 bases are TGTGCCAGCTCTATGACGGGGAATCCCCAAGAGACCCAGTACTTC. This translates into CASSMTGNPQETQYF.